The rows below give T cell receptor beta chains drawn from one sample of a study of blood T cell repertoires in COVID-19. Libraries were prepared by immunoSEQ multiplex PCR; TCRdb keeps only in-frame clonotypes and omits some of them. The sample holds 650,000 to 800,000 clones; about 87% are singletons and the top ten take 0.2% to 0.3%. Sequencing was done on a sample of peripheral blood. The origin of the receptors is a woman aged 18-29 years with acute or convalescent COVID-19. The CDR3 runs from the conserved cysteine through the conserved F or W. The D gene is left open where the match is weak. Clone size is shown for a subset of rows, as once, few, many or a class of expanded clone.

NA,TRBV5-1,TRBJ1-3,once,TGCGCCAGCAGCCACGACAGGATCTCTGGAAACACCATATATTTT,CASSHDRISGNTIYF
TRBD1,TRBV6-2/TRBV6-3,TRBJ2-1,NA,TGTGCCAGCAGTTCCTTGGACAGGGTCAATGAGCAGTTCTTC,CASSSLDRVNEQFF
TRBD1,TRBV15,TRBJ2-1,NA,TGTGCCACCAGCAGAGGAGTACAGGGGAGCTACTACAATGAGCAGTTCTTC,CATSRGVQGSYYNEQFF
TRBD1,TRBV24-1,TRBJ1-2,NA,TGTGCCACCAGTGCCCCGGGACAGGGATTTGGCTACACCTTC,CATSAPGQGFGYTF
NA,TRBV15,TRBJ1-2,NA,TGTGCCACCAGCGCGGGTCTGGTCGGGGGCTACACCTTC,CATSAGLVGGYTF
TRBD1,TRBV15,TRBJ1-2,NA,TGTGCCACCCGGGACAGGGGGTGGGATGGCTACACCTTC,CATRDRGWDGYTF
NA,TRBV10-3,TRBJ1-2,NA,TGTGCCATCAGTAACCGGGACAAGACCTATGGCTACACCTTC,CAISNRDKTYGYTF
NA,TRBV7-2,TRBJ2-3,NA,TGTGCCAGCAGCTCCTCTATTAGCACAGATACGCAGTATTTT,CASSSSISTDTQYF
NA,TRBV6-6,TRBJ1-2,NA,TGTGCCAGCAGGTCCCGGGACACCTATGGCTACACCTTC,CASRSRDTYGYTF
NA,TRBV28,TRBJ1-1,NA,TGTGCCAGCAGGGGTGGAGCGAGGGGGGGCACTGAAGCTTTCTTT,CASRGGARGGTEAFF
NA,TRBV19,TRBJ1-2,NA,TGTGCCAGTAGTGTCGGACAGAGCAACTATGGCTACACCTTC,CASSVGQSNYGYTF
NA,TRBV6-5,TRBJ2-7,NA,TGTGCCAGCAGTTTACTTCTTTCGCGCGACGAGCAGTACTTC,CASSLLLSRDEQYF
NA,TRBV4-1,TRBJ1-1,NA,TGCGCCAGCAGTTTTTCTCGGAGCGCTGAAGCTTTCTTT,CASSFSRSAEAFF
TRBD1,TRBV4-1,TRBJ1-1,NA,TGCGCCAGCAGCCCCCCGACAGGGAAAAACACTGAAGCTTTCTTT,CASSPPTGKNTEAFF
TRBD2,TRBV7-2,TRBJ2-3,NA,TGTGCCAGCAGCCCCGTGGGAGCGGGGGGCCCAGATACGCAGTATTTT,CASSPVGAGGPDTQYF
NA,TRBV6-1,TRBJ1-4,few,TGTGCCAGCAGTGAACCCGAAAGCCTTAATGAAAAACTGTTTTTT,CASSEPESLNEKLFF
TRBD1,TRBV3-1/TRBV3-2,TRBJ1-2,NA,TGTGCCAGCACATCGGGACAGGGGCCCTCACGGGGCTACACCTTC,CASTSGQGPSRGYTF
TRBD1,TRBV23-1,TRBJ2-1,NA,TGCGCCAGCAGTCAAGGGGACAGGGTTAACAATGAGCAGTTCTTC,CASSQGDRVNNEQFF
NA,TRBV5-6,TRBJ1-5,NA,TGTGCCAGCAGCTTACGGGGTTATAGCAATCAGCCCCAGCATTTT,CASSLRGYSNQPQHF
NA,TRBV5-4,TRBJ1-1,NA,TGTGCCAGCAGCTACAAAACCCCAGGAGGCACTGAAGCTTTCTTT,CASSYKTPGGTEAFF
TRBD1,TRBV19,TRBJ1-6,NA,TGTGCCAGTAACATACTGGGACAGGGAAATTCACCCCTCCACTTT,CASNILGQGNSPLHF
NA,TRBV6-5,TRBJ2-7,once,TGTGCCAGCAATGGGGGCGGCCGGGTCTACGAGCAGTACTTC,CASNGGGRVYEQYF
TRBD1,TRBV19,TRBJ1-1,once,TGTGCCAGTAGTATAAATCGCTTACAGGGGATGAACACTGAAGCTTTCTTT,CASSINRLQGMNTEAFF
TRBD1,TRBV9,TRBJ2-2,NA,TGTGCCAGCAGCGTCCGGGACAGGGACGCCGGGGAGCTGTTTTTT,CASSVRDRDAGELFF
NA,TRBV30,TRBJ2-1,once,TGTGCCTGGAGTGTCCGGGGAACCTACAATGAGCAGTTCTTC,CAWSVRGTYNEQFF
NA,TRBV11-2,TRBJ2-7,NA,TGTGCCAGCAGCTTAACGGTAGGAGGTTATCTCTACGAGCAGTACTTC,CASSLTVGGYLYEQYF
NA,TRBV27,TRBJ1-3,NA,TGTGCCAGCAGCCGGGACACCTCTGGAAACACCATATATTTT,CASSRDTSGNTIYF
TRBD2,TRBV5-1,TRBJ2-5,NA,TGCGCCAGCAGCTTGACTGGGGGGGGGACTCAAGAGACCCAGTACTTC,CASSLTGGGTQETQYF
NA,TRBV25-1,TRBJ2-7,NA,TGTGCCAGTAAAGGACGCTTGAGGGACGAGCAGTACTTC,CASKGRLRDEQYF
NA,TRBV28,TRBJ1-2,NA,TGTGCCAGCAGTTTTCTGGCAGGCCCTTTCTTTGGCTACACCTTC,CASSFLAGPFFGYTF
NA,TRBV21-1,TRBJ1-4,NA,TGTGCCAGCAGGCGGGACCATAATGAAAAACTGTTTTTT,CASRRDHNEKLFF
TRBD2,TRBV6-5,TRBJ2-1,NA,TGTGCCAGCAGTTACCGGGGGGGCCAATTCTACAATGAGCAGTTCTTC,CASSYRGGQFYNEQFF
TRBD1,TRBV7-3,TRBJ2-3,NA,TGTGCCAGCAGCTTTGGACAGGGAGACACAGATACGCAGTATTTT,CASSFGQGDTDTQYF
NA,TRBV29-1,TRBJ2-6,NA,TGCAGCGTCGTAGAACAGGGAACTGGGGCCAACGTCCTGACTTTC,CSVVEQGTGANVLTF
TRBD1,TRBV9,TRBJ1-2,NA,TGTGCCAGCAGCGTAGCTGGGACAGGGTATGGCTACACCTTC,CASSVAGTGYGYTF
NA,TRBV7-2,TRBJ2-1,NA,TGTGCCAGCAGCTTTCCGGGACAATACAATGAGCAGTTCTTC,CASSFPGQYNEQFF
TRBD1,TRBV4-3,TRBJ1-5,NA,TGCGCCAGCAGCCAGACAGGGGCGAATCAGCCCCAGCATTTT,CASSQTGANQPQHF
TRBD1,TRBV11-2,TRBJ2-7,NA,TGTGCCAGCAGCAGAGGGACAGGGTATTACGAGCAGTACTTC,CASSRGTGYYEQYF
TRBD1,TRBV5-1,TRBJ1-1,NA,TGCGCCAGCAGCTTGGGGGACAGGGGGTTCACTGAAGCTTTCTTT,CASSLGDRGFTEAFF
NA,TRBV12-5,TRBJ2-2,NA,TGTGCTAGTGGTTTCGGGACGGATAGGGGGACCGGGGAGCTGTTTTTT,CASGFGTDRGTGELFF
NA,TRBV19,TRBJ1-2,NA,TGTGCCACCACAGGGTCTCTCGCGGATGGCTACACCTTC,CATTGSLADGYTF
NA,TRBV6-5,TRBJ2-7,NA,TGTGCCAGCAGCTGGAGCGAAGTCCCCTACTACGAGCAGTACTTC,CASSWSEVPYYEQYF